The table lists the clone carrying this T cell receptor (beta chain) with a few counts. This sample is part of a study of beta chain features in type 1 diabetes. This CDR3 is built from 15 residues. Per germline, CDR1 MNHEY and CDR2 SMNVEV (reference sequence). Unmatched junction bases numbered 13, after V lost 7 bases and J lost 10 bases. Expressed TCRB transcripts were sequenced because the isolated RNA had all been reverse transcribed beforehand. Only in-frame clones appear in the TCRdb table, and some are missing; sequencing was by immunoSEQ multiplex PCR. The table includes 300,000 to 350,000 clones, about 15% detected once.

V usage is TRBV27 and J usage is TRBJ2-1; 10 nucleotides align to TRBD1. The receptor was derived from a man aged 25 to 40 in good health. Sequencing was carried out using central memory CD4+ T cells from blood. CDR3 DNA sequence: TGTGCCAGCACGTATGATAAGACAGGGGGCAGAGAGCAGTTCTTC. Translation: CASTYDKTGGREQFF.